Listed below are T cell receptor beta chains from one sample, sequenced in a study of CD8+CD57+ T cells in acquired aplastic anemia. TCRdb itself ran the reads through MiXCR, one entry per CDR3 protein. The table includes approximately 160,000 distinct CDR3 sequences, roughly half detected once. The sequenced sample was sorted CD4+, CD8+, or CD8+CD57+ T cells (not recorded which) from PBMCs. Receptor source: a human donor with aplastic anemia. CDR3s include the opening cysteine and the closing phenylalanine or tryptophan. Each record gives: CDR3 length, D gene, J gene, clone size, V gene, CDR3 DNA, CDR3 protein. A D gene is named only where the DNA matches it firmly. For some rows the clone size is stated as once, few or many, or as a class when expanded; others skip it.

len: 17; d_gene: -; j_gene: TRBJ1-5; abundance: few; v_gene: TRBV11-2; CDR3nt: TGTGCCAGCAGCCCCAAAGCGAGGGCAGTTAGCAATCAGCCCCAGCATTTT; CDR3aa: CASSPKARAVSNQPQHF
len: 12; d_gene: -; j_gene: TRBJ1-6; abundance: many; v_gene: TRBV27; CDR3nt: TGTGCCAGCAGACAGGGATTGGCACCCCTCCACTTT; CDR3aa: CASRQGLAPLHF
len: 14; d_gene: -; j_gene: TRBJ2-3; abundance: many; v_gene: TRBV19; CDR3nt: TGTGCCAGTAGTATGCGGGACGGCACAGATACGCAGTATTTT; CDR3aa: CASSMRDGTDTQYF
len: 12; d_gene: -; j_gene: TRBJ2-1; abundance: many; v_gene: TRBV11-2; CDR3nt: TGTGCCAGCAGCCTCCCCGGCCGGGAGCAGTTCTTC; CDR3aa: CASSLPGREQFF
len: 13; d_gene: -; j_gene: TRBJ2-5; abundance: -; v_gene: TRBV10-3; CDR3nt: TGTGCCATCAGTGAAAAAGGGGGAGGGACCCAGTACTTC; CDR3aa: CAISEKGGGTQYF
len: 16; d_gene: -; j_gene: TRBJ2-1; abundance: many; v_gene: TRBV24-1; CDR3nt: TGTGCCACCAGTGATTTTTTGAGCGGCTCCTACAATGAGCAGTTCTTC; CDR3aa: CATSDFLSGSYNEQFF
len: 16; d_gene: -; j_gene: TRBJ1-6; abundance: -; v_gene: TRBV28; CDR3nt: TGTGCCAGCAGATCTCGGACCCACCGACAGTATTCACCCCTCCACTTT; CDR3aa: CASRSRTHRQYSPLHF
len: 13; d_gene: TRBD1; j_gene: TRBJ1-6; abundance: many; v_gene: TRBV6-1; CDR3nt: TGTGCCAGCAGGCAGGGGGGTAATTCACCCCTCCACTTT; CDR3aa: CASRQGGNSPLHF
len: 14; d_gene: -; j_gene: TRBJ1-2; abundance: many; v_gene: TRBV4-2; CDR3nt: TGTGCCAGCACTCGCGAGGAGGGGACCTATGGCTACACCTTC; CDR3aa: CASTREEGTYGYTF
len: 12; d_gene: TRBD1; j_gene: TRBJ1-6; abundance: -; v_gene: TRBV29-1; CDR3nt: TGCAGCGTGGGGGACAGTAATTCACCCCTCCACTTT; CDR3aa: CSVGDSNSPLHF
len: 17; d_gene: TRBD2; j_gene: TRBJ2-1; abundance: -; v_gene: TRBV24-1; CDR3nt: TGTGCCACCAGTGACTCGGGACTAGCGGGAACCTACAATGAGCAGTTCTTC; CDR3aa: CATSDSGLAGTYNEQFF
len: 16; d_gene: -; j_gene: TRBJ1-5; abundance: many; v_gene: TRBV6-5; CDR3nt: TGTGCCAGCAGTTACTCGTCGGGGGGGGCCCGGCAGCCCCAGCATTTT; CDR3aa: CASSYSSGGARQPQHF
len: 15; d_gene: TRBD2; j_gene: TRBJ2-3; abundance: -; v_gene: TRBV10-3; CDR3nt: TGTGCCATCAGTGCGACTAGCGGGGCCCCCGGTACGCAGTATTTT; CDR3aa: CAISATSGAPGTQYF
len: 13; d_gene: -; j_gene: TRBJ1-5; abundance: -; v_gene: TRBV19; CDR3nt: TGTGCCAGTAAAGGCAGTCTCAATCAGCCCCAGCATTTT; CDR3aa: CASKGSLNQPQHF
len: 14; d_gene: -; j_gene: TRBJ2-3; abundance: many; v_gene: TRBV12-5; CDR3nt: TGTGCTAGTGGTTTGGGACTCGCCACAGATACGCAGTATTTT; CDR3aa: CASGLGLATDTQYF
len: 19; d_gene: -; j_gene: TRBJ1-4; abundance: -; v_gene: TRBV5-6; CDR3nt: TGTGCCAGCAGCTTCACTTTCCGGGACAAGGGACCTGCTAATGAAAAACTGTTTTTT; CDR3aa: CASSFTFRDKGPANEKLFF